This T cell receptor (beta chain) came from a study of blood T cell repertoires in COVID-19. About the study: There were acute and convalescent COVID-19 samples, and they came from the United States, Italy and Spain.

In the original processing: Nucleated cell counts were estimated from reference gene primer amplification. The repertoire was sequenced with immunoSEQ multiplex PCR; TCRdb's copy has only in-frame clones and lacks some. That table is the source of V, J and clone size, and D and trimming were worked out from the DNA. The sample includes about 140,000 clones, around 83% of them seen just once. The CDR3 totals 15 residues. Trimming left V 2 bases short and J 6 bases short, with 17 bases between. Looked up from germline, CDR1 is MNHEY and CDR2 is SVGEGT. The genes are TRBV6-2 or TRBV6-3 and TRBJ2-7; D uncertain. The sequence came from a woman aged 55-70 years with acute or convalescent COVID-19. Material for sequencing was peripheral blood. The CDR3 sequence is CASSYDLRLVGEQYF. CDR3 bases: TGTGCCAGCAGTTACGATTTACGGCTAGTCGGCGAGCAGTACTTC.